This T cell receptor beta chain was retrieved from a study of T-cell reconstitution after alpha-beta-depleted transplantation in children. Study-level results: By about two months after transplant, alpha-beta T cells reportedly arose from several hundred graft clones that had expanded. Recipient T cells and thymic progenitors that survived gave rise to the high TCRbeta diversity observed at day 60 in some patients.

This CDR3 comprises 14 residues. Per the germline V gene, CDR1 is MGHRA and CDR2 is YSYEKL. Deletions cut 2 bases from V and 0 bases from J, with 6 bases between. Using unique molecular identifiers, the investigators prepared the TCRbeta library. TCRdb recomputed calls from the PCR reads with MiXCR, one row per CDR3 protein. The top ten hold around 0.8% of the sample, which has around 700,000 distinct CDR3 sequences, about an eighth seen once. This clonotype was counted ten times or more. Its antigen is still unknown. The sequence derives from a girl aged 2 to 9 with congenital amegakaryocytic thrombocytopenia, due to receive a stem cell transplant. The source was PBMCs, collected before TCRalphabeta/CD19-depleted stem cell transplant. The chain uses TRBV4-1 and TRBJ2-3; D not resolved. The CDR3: CASSQSPSTDTQYF. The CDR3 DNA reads TGCGCCAGCAGCCAAAGTCCGAGCACAGATACGCAGTATTTT.